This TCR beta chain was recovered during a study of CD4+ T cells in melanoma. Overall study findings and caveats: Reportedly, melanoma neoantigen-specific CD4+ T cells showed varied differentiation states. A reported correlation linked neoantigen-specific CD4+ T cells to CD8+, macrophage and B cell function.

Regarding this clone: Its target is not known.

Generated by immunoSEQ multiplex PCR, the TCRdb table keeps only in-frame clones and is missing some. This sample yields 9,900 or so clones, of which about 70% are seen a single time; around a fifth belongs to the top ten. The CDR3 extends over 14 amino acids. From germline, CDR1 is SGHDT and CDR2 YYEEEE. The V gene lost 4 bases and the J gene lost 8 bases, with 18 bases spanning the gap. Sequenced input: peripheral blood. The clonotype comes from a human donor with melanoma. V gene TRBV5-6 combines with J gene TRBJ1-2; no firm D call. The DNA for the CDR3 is TGTGCCAGCAGCCCCCTGCAGAGCCATGTGGGCTACACCTTC. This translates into CASSPLQSHVGYTF. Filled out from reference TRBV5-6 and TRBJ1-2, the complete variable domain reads DAGVTQSPTHLIKTRGQQVTLRCSPKSGHDTVSWYQQALGQGPQFIFQYYEEEERQRGNFPDRFSGHQFPNYSSELNVNALLLGDSALYLCASSPLQSHVGYTFGSGTRLTVV.